The next 21 T cell receptor beta chains were all read from a single sample in a study of blood T cell repertoires in COVID-19. Clones were sequenced by immunoSEQ multiplex PCR, and TCRdb holds only the in-frame ones, with some missing. The repertoire has around 230,000 clones, around four fifths of them found once; the top ten carry approximately 2.5%. The sequenced sample consisted of peripheral blood. The receptors originated from a woman aged 70-85 years with active or convalescent COVID-19.

This clone came up once. The V and J genes are TRBV6-1 and TRBJ2-2; a weak D match, TRBD2 (7 bases). V shed 0 bases and J shed 6 bases, with 14 bases lying between them. CDR3 length equals 16 residues. Germline V CDR1 and CDR2: MNHNS, SASEGT. The CDR3 sequence: CASSEAYIGGAGELFF. The CDR3 DNA sequence: TGTGCCAGCAGTGAAGCTTATATAGGGGGGGCCGGGGAGCTGTTTTTT.

V is TRBV2 and J is TRBJ2-7, with 9 bases identical to TRBD2. Germline lookup yields CDR1 SNHLY and CDR2 FYNNEI. This CDR3 region has 14 residues. J was trimmed by 6 bases and V by 4 bases; bases with no gene match: 7. CDR3 loop: CASSGVAGVVEQYF. The CDR3 bases are TGTGCCAGCAGTGGGGTAGCGGGAGTCGTCGAGCAGTACTTC.

Remarks on this clone: This specimen includes other DNA sequences encoding the same CDR3. The genes are TRBV20-1 and TRBJ1-2; no reliable D call. V lost 0 bases to trimming and J lost 7 bases, with 6 bases between them. The CDR3 is 11 residues long. Germline CDR1 is DFQATT and CDR2 is SNEGSKA (reference sequence). The CDR3 DNA reads TGCAGTGCTAGAGATCGGGGTGGCTACACCTTC. Protein product: CSARDRGGYTF.

The genes are TRBV28 and TRBJ2-3; possibly TRBD1 for D (5 bases). The CDR3 length is 13 residues. Germline values: CDR1 MDHEN, CDR2 SYDVKM. With 6 bases removed from V and 7 bases from J, the gap between germline ends came to 14 bases. The DNA of the CDR3 is TGTGCCAGCAGCAAAACAGGAGCTTATACGCAGTATTTT. It encodes CASSKTGAYTQYF.

The chain recombines TRBV7-2 with TRBJ1-4; D may be TRBD1 (5 bases). The CDR3 covers 16 residues. Trimming cost V 5 bases and J 7 bases, with 20 bases left between them. The germline V gene has CDR1 SGHTA and CDR2 FQGNSA. CDR3 in DNA: TGTGCCAGCAGCGAGTCCAGGGTAACGCTAGGTGAAAAACTGTTTTTT. Protein sequence: CASSESRVTLGEKLFF.

The chain employs TRBV25-1 and TRBJ2-7; TRBD1 agrees at 7 bases. There are 13 residues in the CDR3. Germline V gene data show CDR1 as MGHDK and CDR2 as SYGVNS. V was pared by 8 bases and J by 1 base, with 5 bases of the junction left unmatched. The CDR3: CASLRDSSYEQYF. The CDR3 DNA reads as TGTGCCAGCCTTCGGGACAGTTCCTACGAGCAGTACTTC.

The J gene is TRBJ2-1, the V gene TRBV5-4; perhaps TRBD2 as D (5 bases). Germline CDR1 and CDR2: SGHNT and YYREEE (reference sequence). The CDR3 extends over 16 amino acids. Trimming removed 4 bases at V and 4 bases at J, with 18 bases between. CDR3 sequence (DNA): TGTGCCAGCAGCCCGAAACCGGGATTCATGTACAATGAGCAGTTCTTC. Translating it yields CASSPKPGFMYNEQFF.

The V gene is TRBV5-1, the J gene TRBJ1-5; possibly TRBD1 for D (6 bases). V was cut by 0 bases and J by 1 base, with 14 bases left in between. Germline-derived CDR1 and CDR2 are SGHRS and YFSETQ. This CDR3 contains 17 residues. The CDR3 loop is CASSLAPTGLSNQPQHF. For the CDR3, the DNA is TGCGCCAGCAGCTTGGCGCCGACAGGATTGAGCAATCAGCCCCAGCATTTT.

This chain joins TRBV19 and TRBJ1-1; D perhaps matches TRBD1 (6 bases). The CDR3 spans 15 residues. Per the germline V gene, CDR1 is LNHDA and CDR2 is SQIVND (reference sequence). Trimming took 5 bases from V and 0 from J, leaving 13 bases between them. In nucleotides, the CDR3 is TGTGCCAGTAGTCCGCGACAGGTCATGAACACTGAAGCTTTCTTT. This codes for CASSPRQVMNTEAFF.

CDR3 DNA sequence: TGTGCCAGCAGCCAAGGAGTGTCGATCACTGAAGCTTTCTTT. It yields the protein CASSQGVSITEAFF. The chain carries TRBV3-1 (or the pseudogene TRBV3-2) and TRBJ1-1; D is undetermined. The V gene lost 1 base and the J gene lost 4 bases, with 10 bases spanning the gap. The CDR3 runs 14 residues. From germline, CDR1 is LGHDT and CDR2 YNNKEL (reference sequence).

The V gene is TRBV27, the J gene TRBJ1-1; D not resolved. The V gene lost 3 bases and the J gene lost 1 base, with 6 bases spanning the gap. This CDR3 is built from 13 residues. The germline V gene has CDR1 MNHEY and CDR2 SMNVEV (reference sequence). CDR3 amino acids: CASSLARNTEAFF. The CDR3 bases are TGTGCCAGCAGTTTGGCCCGGAACACTGAAGCTTTCTTT.

A word on this clone: Within the sample, other DNA sequences also encode this same CDR3. V gene TRBV28 combines with J gene TRBJ2-6; D may be TRBD1 (5 bases). The V end lost 2 bases, the J end lost 0 bases, and 5 bases lay between the germline ends. The CDR3 spans 15 residues. The germline V gene has CDR1 MDHEN and CDR2 SYDVKM. The CDR3 loop reads CASSLDSSGANVLTF. The CDR3 DNA reads as TGTGCCAGCAGTTTAGACAGCTCTGGGGCCAACGTCCTGACTTTC.

The genes are TRBV20-1 and TRBJ2-7, with a possible D match to TRBD1 (6 bases). Germline lookup yields CDR1 DFQATT and CDR2 SNEGSKA (reference sequence). The CDR3 extends over 13 amino acids. V lost 3 bases and J lost 6, with 15 bases in between. The CDR3 reads CSASQGLWREQYF. Here the CDR3 DNA reads TGCAGTGCTAGTCAGGGGTTGTGGCGCGAGCAGTACTTC.

V gene TRBV28 combines with J gene TRBJ1-1; the match to TRBD1 covers 12 bases. The CDR3 loop spans 15 amino acids. Germline-derived CDR1 and CDR2 are MDHEN and SYDVKM. Trimming at V came to 7 bases and at J to 1 base, leaving 4 bases not matched to a gene. The chain's CDR3 is CASTPGQGANTEAFF. In DNA form, the CDR3 reads TGTGCCAGCACTCCGGGACAGGGGGCGAACACTGAAGCTTTCTTT. Using reference TRBV28 and TRBJ1-1 for the parts outside the CDR3, the full variable domain is DVKVTQSSRYLVKRTGEKVFLECVQDMDHENMFWYRQDPGLGLRLIYFSYDVKMKEKGDIPEGYSVSREKKERFSLILESASTNQTSMYLCASTPGQGANTEAFFGQGTRLTVV.

The chain uses TRBV5-1 and TRBJ2-1; tentatively, D is TRBD1 (6 bases). Germline CDR1 SGHRS, CDR2 YFSETQ. The V gene lost 0 bases and the J gene lost 3 bases, with 13 bases spanning the gap. This CDR3 has 16 residues. Written as DNA, the CDR3 is TGCGCCAGCAGCTTGGCTACCGGGACACTCTACAATGAGCAGTTCTTC. Translating it yields CASSLATGTLYNEQFF. Together with reference TRBV5-1 and TRBJ2-1, the CDR3 gives the full variable domain: KAGVTQTPRYLIKTRGQQVTLSCSPISGHRSVSWYQQTPGQGLQFLFEYFSETQRNKGNFPGRFSGRQFSNSRSEMNVSTLELGDSALYLCASSLATGTLYNEQFFGPGTRLTVL.

V usage is TRBV5-1 and J usage is TRBJ1-1; no firm D call. The CDR3 has 14 residues. The V gene lost 4 bases and the J gene lost 4 bases, with 14 bases spanning the gap. Germline-derived CDR1 and CDR2 are SGHRS and YFSETQ. The DNA of the CDR3 is TGCGCCAGCAGCCTTTCTTCGAGGGTCACTGAAGCTTTCTTT. This gives the protein CASSLSSRVTEAFF.

The chain uses TRBV15 and TRBJ1-5, with a weak D call TRBD1 (5 bases). The CDR3 is 15 amino acids. Germline values: CDR1 LNHNV, CDR2 YYDKDF (reference sequence). V lost 0 bases and J 6 bases, leaving 12 bases between the germline ends. The CDR3 spells CATSREVGRGQPQHF. The CDR3 region has the DNA TGTGCCACCAGCAGAGAGGTTGGGAGGGGTCAGCCCCAGCATTTT.

The V gene is TRBV28, the J gene TRBJ1-1, with D tentatively TRBD1 (6 bases). V lost 7 bases and J lost 1, with 19 bases in between. Germline assignment: CDR1 MDHEN and CDR2 SYDVKM. This CDR3 has 16 residues. The CDR3 reads CASNSGGGHWNTEAFF. CDR3 in DNA: TGTGCCAGCAACTCGGGGGGGGGACACTGGAACACTGAAGCTTTCTTT. Full variable domain (rest looked up from reference TRBV28 and TRBJ1-1): DVKVTQSSRYLVKRTGEKVFLECVQDMDHENMFWYRQDPGLGLRLIYFSYDVKMKEKGDIPEGYSVSREKKERFSLILESASTNQTSMYLCASNSGGGHWNTEAFFGQGTRLTVV.

The rearrangement links TRBV7-8 to TRBJ1-1; D is unclear. Germline CDR1 SGHVS, CDR2 FQNEAQ. The CDR3 has 12 amino acids. Trimming removed 5 bases from V and 7 bases from J, with 11 bases in between. CDR3 sequence reads: CASSRSGDEAFF. Here the CDR3 DNA reads TGTGCCAGCAGCCGCAGCGGGGATGAAGCTTTCTTT.

This chain connects TRBV30 to TRBJ1-3, with 7 bases aligning to TRBD1. Germline V gene sequence: CDR1 GTSNPN, CDR2 SVGIG (reference sequence). CDR3 length: 13 amino acids. Written as DNA, the CDR3 is TGTGCTTCTCGGGTAGGGGGCGGAAACACCATATATTTT. Translation gives CASRVGGGNTIYF.

This clone is a singleton in its sample. V is TRBV24-1 and J is TRBJ2-7; 8 positions match TRBD1. CDR3 length: 14 residues. The J segment lost 4 bases and the V segment lost 4 bases, leaving 5 bases of the junction unmatched. The germline CDR1 and CDR2 sequences are KGHDR and SFDVKD. The CDR3, as DNA: TGTGCCACCAGTGACACGGGACAGGAATACGAGCAGTACTTC. Translating gives CATSDTGQEYEQYF.